Listed below are T cell receptor beta chains from one sample, sequenced in a study of T-cell memory formation after mild COVID-19. TCRdb independently ran MiXCR on the 5' RACE reads; one entry per CDR3 protein. Here the sample spans roughly 400,000 distinct CDR3 sequences, about a sixth being singletons. The material sequenced was PBMCs or a T cell subset sorted from them (not recorded which). Receptors originate from a man aged 18 to 30 who had mild COVID-19 (a few samples of this study predate the infection). Cell type and time point are not known. The conserved cysteine and the conserved F or W are not part of the CDR3 here. The order of the fields is V gene, J gene, CDR3 protein.

>TRBV7-8|TRBJ2-3
ASSDYGGVLSTDTQY
>TRBV7-9|TRBJ1-5
ASSFAGGNQPQH
>TRBV6-6|TRBJ1-1
ASRPRTGPVNTEAF
>TRBV7-9|TRBJ2-1
ASSSGLIDEQF
>TRBV24-1|TRBJ2-6
ATGASGANVLT
>TRBV4-3|TRBJ2-2
ASSQDSWTGTNTGELF
>TRBV10-3|TRBJ2-5
AISEGLAGEETQY
>TRBV4-3|TRBJ1-3
ASSQDSWTSGNTIY
>TRBV5-1|TRBJ1-4
ASSLGQIRGELF
>TRBV14|TRBJ1-2
ASSQTGHGYT
>TRBV9|TRBJ1-2
ASSEGGSNYGYT
>TRBV6-5|TRBJ2-3
ASTPGSGGSTDTQY
>TRBV5-1|TRBJ2-2
ASSVQASDTGELF
>TRBV7-9|TRBJ1-2
ASSFEVTNGYT
>TRBV7-2|TRBJ1-1
ASSLVGTGGPEAF
>TRBV6-6|TRBJ1-2
ASSRRGEDYGYT
>TRBV10-2|TRBJ2-7
ASSESTRGADDHEQY
>TRBV20-1|TRBJ2-3
SARVGGPTDTQY
>TRBV12-3/TRBV12-4|TRBJ1-5
ASSPSRGQPQH
>TRBV5-1|TRBJ2-7
ASSPDPRDSYEQY
>TRBV23-1|TRBJ1-5
ASSQSTGGEPQH
>TRBV4-1|TRBJ2-3
ASSKPSGGTDTQY
>TRBV19|TRBJ1-1
ASYTRGNTEAF
>TRBV4-3|TRBJ2-7
ASSQDLAGGSYEQY
>TRBV7-8|TRBJ2-7
ASSLGGQTYEQY
>TRBV5-1|TRBJ2-3
ASSSQASDTQY
>TRBV5-6|TRBJ1-2
ASSLPVTSQGYT
>TRBV9|TRBJ1-2
ASSVSRDRVDYT
>TRBV12-3/TRBV12-4|TRBJ2-7
ASSPRGGGSFYEQY
>TRBV25-1|TRBJ2-2
ASIGPGELF
>TRBV5-1|TRBJ2-3
ASSAAGISDTQY
>TRBV6-2/TRBV6-3|TRBJ2-7
ASRTPTGNEQY
>TRBV24-1|TRBJ2-2
ATASSMGGRGKTGELF
>TRBV6-5|TRBJ1-1
ASSYFGGRGEAF
>TRBV7-2|TRBJ1-6
ASSFWQGNSPLH
>TRBV11-2|TRBJ1-1
ASSPRYRAKAF
>TRBV7-9|TRBJ2-1
ASSSRAVREAYNEQF
>TRBV7-2|TRBJ2-3
ASSSGTSGGVQY
>TRBV4-1|TRBJ1-2
ASSQLGRPAYGYT
>TRBV6-5|TRBJ1-1
ASSYSDESTEAF
>TRBV7-6|TRBJ2-3
ASSLDGVGTQY
>TRBV20-1|TRBJ1-2
SARDWASDT
>TRBV9|TRBJ1-1
ASSPGGALVNTEAF
>TRBV30|TRBJ1-2
AWTKQETGYT
>TRBV12-3/TRBV12-4|TRBJ1-1
ASRLDRGNTEAF
>TRBV7-2|TRBJ2-1
ASSLARGSYNEQF
>TRBV7-2|TRBJ2-1
ASRRPPRTRGQF
>TRBV18|TRBJ1-5
ASSPSGARNQPQH
>TRBV4-2|TRBJ2-1
ASSQEQVREAAYNEQF
>TRBV20-1|TRBJ2-2
SALAGERTGELF